These 29 T cell receptor beta chains came from one sample sequenced in a study of beta chain features in type 1 diabetes. Expressed TCRB transcripts were sequenced after all isolated RNA was converted to cDNA. Sequencing was performed with immunoSEQ multiplex PCR; in TCRdb, only in-frame clones are kept and a portion is missing. Found here are a few hundred thousand clones, about 30% of them singletons; the top ten hold approximately 4%. Input material: central memory CD4+ T cells from blood. These receptors were obtained from a man aged 25-45 years in good health.

This chain connects TRBV7-2 to TRBJ2-4; TRBD1 might be the D (6 bases). Germline loops: CDR1 SGHTA, CDR2 FQGNSA. The CDR3 loop spans 16 amino acids. Trimming removed 4 bases at V and 0 bases at J, with 13 bases between. CDR3 nucleotides: TGTGCCAGCAGCTGGGGGCCAGACAGAGCCAAAAACATTCAGTACTTC. It translates to CASSWGPDRAKNIQYF.

This clone occurred a few times. The chain joins TRBV6-6 to TRBJ2-1; D uncertain. This CDR3 is 12 amino acids long. Germline CDR1 MNHNY, CDR2 SVGAGI (reference sequence). V lost 6 bases and J lost 2, with 5 bases in between. CDR3 sequence reads: CASSSTYNEQFF. The CDR3 coding sequence is TGTGCCAGCAGCTCGACCTACAATGAGCAGTTCTTC.

For the CDR3, the DNA is TGTGCCAGCAGCCCTCTTAGGACAGCCTCCTACGAGCAGTACTTC. Protein product: CASSPLRTASYEQYF. The V gene is TRBV7-6, the J gene TRBJ2-7, with D possibly matching TRBD1 (6 bases). CDR1 is SGHVS and CDR2 is FNYEAQ in the germline V gene. V lost 5 bases and J 0 bases, leaving 14 bases between the germline ends. The CDR3 totals 15 residues.

There are many counts of this clone. The rearrangement links TRBV9 to TRBJ1-1; D is ambiguous. CDR3 size: 11 residues. The germline CDR1 and CDR2 sequences are SGDLS and YYNGEE. The V end lost 3 bases, the J end lost 3 bases, and 3 bases lay between the germline ends. The CDR3: CASSADTEAFF. Written as DNA, the CDR3 is TGTGCCAGCAGCGCGGACACTGAAGCTTTCTTT.

This clone was seen only a few times. The CDR3 DNA is TGTGCCAGCAGTGGTGACAGGTCAGGAAACATTCAGTACTTC. Encoded protein: CASSGDRSGNIQYF. This rearrangement joins TRBV2 to TRBJ2-4; tentatively, D is TRBD1 (6 bases). The CDR3 sequence is 14 residues long. V was shortened by 4 bases and J by 6 bases, with 13 bases between the two germline ends. CDR1 and CDR2 (germline): SNHLY, FYNNEI.

This clone was recorded a few times. This sequence joins TRBV30 and TRBJ1-2; TRBD1 agrees at 9 bases. The CDR3 is 14 residues long. Trimming at V came to 2 bases and at J to 4 bases, leaving 5 bases not matched to a gene. CDR1 and CDR2 from the germline V gene are GTSNPN and SVGIG (reference sequence). CDR3 bases: TGTGCCTGGAGTAAGGGACAGGGAGGCTATGGCTACACCTTC. It specifies CAWSKGQGGYGYTF. Looking up the rest from reference TRBV30 and TRBJ1-2 gives the full variable domain: SQTIHQWPATLVQPVGSPLSLECTVEGTSNPNLYWYRQAAGRGLQLLFYSVGIGQISSEVPQNLSASRPQDRQFILSSKKLLLSDSGFYLCAWSKGQGGYGYTFGSGTRLTVV.

This clone has more than one count but fewer than ten. This chain links TRBV4-3 with TRBJ1-2, with D maybe TRBD1 (6 bases). Between the trimmed V and J ends, which lost 0 bases and 8 bases, there was a span of 13 bases. CDR1 and CDR2 from the germline V gene are LGHNA and YSLEER. The CDR3 has 14 amino acids. CDR3 sequence (DNA): TGCGCCAGCAGCCAAGATCTCGGGGGCGGGGGCTACACCTTC. This encodes CASSQDLGGGGYTF.

This chain links TRBV19 with TRBJ2-3; TRBD2 matches at 10 bases. J gave up 7 bases and V 6 bases, and 4 bases lay outside the gene matches. The length of the CDR3 is 13 residues. Germline V gives CDR1 LNHDA, CDR2 SQIVND (reference sequence). The CDR3 sequence: CASRPLAGHTQYF. The CDR3 region has the DNA TGTGCCAGTAGGCCACTAGCGGGGCATACGCAGTATTTT.

This clone appeared a few times. The chain carries TRBV30 and TRBJ1-2; D is possibly TRBD1 (5 bases). With 0 bases removed from V and 7 bases from J, the gap between germline ends came to 15 bases. CDR1 GTSNPN and CDR2 SVGIG come from the germline V gene (reference sequence). This CDR3 is built from 14 residues. CDR3 protein: CAWSVAQGYRGYTF. The CDR3 region has the DNA TGTGCCTGGAGTGTAGCCCAGGGTTACCGTGGCTACACCTTC.

This clone was seen a few times. This sequence joins TRBV19 and TRBJ2-7; D may be TRBD2 (6 bases). Trimming cost V 3 bases and J 7 bases, with 10 bases left between them. The CDR3 length is 12 residues. Per the germline V gene, CDR1 is LNHDA and CDR2 is SQIVND (reference sequence). The CDR3 nucleotides are TGTGCCAGTAGTATGACTAGAGGGGAGCAGTACTTC. Translated: CASSMTRGEQYF.

This clone was counted between two and nine times. The genes are TRBV7-9 and TRBJ1-5; D is uncertain. The CDR3 spans 13 residues. V gave up 11 bases and J gave up 0 bases, with 11 bases separating them. Germline V CDR1 and CDR2: SEHNR, FQNEAQ (reference sequence). The CDR3 protein is CALQFVSNQPQHF. CDR3 bases: TGTGCCCTCCAATTTGTTAGCAATCAGCCCCAGCATTTT.

This clone was seen more than once but under ten times. This chain connects TRBV5-6 to TRBJ1-5, with a possible D match to TRBD1 (5 bases). This CDR3 is 14 amino acids long. Germline V gene sequence: CDR1 SGHDT, CDR2 YYEEEE. Trimming stripped 1 base from V and 9 bases from J, with 14 bases between. CDR3 nucleotide sequence: TGTGCCAGCAGCTTGTCCAGGGACCTCCGGCCCCAGCATTTT. It encodes CASSLSRDLRPQHF.

Many counts were recorded for this clone. This chain joins TRBV2 and TRBJ2-2; D might be TRBD2 (6 bases). V lost 6 bases and J lost 4, with 21 bases in between. CDR3 length equals 17 residues. From germline, CDR1 is SNHLY and CDR2 FYNNEI. CDR3 region: CASSGPAGEDFTGELFF. The CDR3 bases are TGTGCCAGCAGCGGACCAGCTGGGGAGGATTTCACCGGGGAGCTGTTTTTT.

The V and J genes are TRBV6-5 and TRBJ1-2, with TRBD1 identical over 10 bases. CDR1 is MNHEY and CDR2 is SVGAGI in the germline V gene. Trimming removed 5 bases from V and 5 bases from J; junction bases left unmatched: 8. This CDR3 is 15 amino acids long. CDR3 nucleotides: TGTGCCAGCAGTATGACAGGGGGCTCGGTATATGGCTACACCTTC. It yields the protein CASSMTGGSVYGYTF.

This clone showed up just a few times. Additional DNA sequences in this sample encode the identical CDR3. The V gene is TRBV2, the J gene TRBJ2-7; D gene unclear. The CDR3 runs 10 residues. Germline V gives CDR1 SNHLY, CDR2 FYNNEI. The V end lost 9 bases, the J end lost 3 bases, and 6 bases lay between the germline ends. The CDR3 reads CASSFYEQYF. CDR3 DNA sequence: TGTGCCAGTTCCTTCTACGAGCAGTACTTC.

The chain joins TRBV30 to TRBJ1-1; the D gene is possibly TRBD1 (6 bases). Trimming pared 5 bases from V and 8 bases from J, leaving 9 bases between. The CDR3 covers 10 residues. The germline gives CDR1 GTSNPN, CDR2 SVGIG (reference sequence). The CDR3 DNA reads as TGTGCCTGGGGGACAATAGAAGCTTTCTTT. This sequence encodes CAWGTIEAFF.

The V gene is TRBV29-1, the J gene TRBJ1-1, with D maybe TRBD1 (6 bases). The CDR3 is 16 amino acids. The germline gives CDR1 SQVTM, CDR2 ANQGSEA. V was trimmed by 4 bases and J by 4 bases, leaving 22 bases between them. For the CDR3, the DNA is TGCAGCGTTGCCGGGACACCGTTGAATCTGGGCACTGAAGCTTTCTTT. Protein product: CSVAGTPLNLGTEAFF.

As to this clone: This may arise from a read error, as a much more abundant clone is one base away. The chain employs TRBV5-1 and TRBJ1-5; no clear D gene. V was pared by 3 bases and J by 2 bases, with 9 bases between. The V gene's germline CDR1 is SGHRS and CDR2 YFSETQ. This CDR3 has 14 amino acids. This CDR3 reads CASSSPGRNQPQHF. In DNA, the CDR3 is TGCGCCAGCAGCTCCCCGGGCCGCAATCAGCCCCAGCATTTT.

With respect to this clone: It may be a read error: a sequence one base away is much more abundant. The V call is TRBV7-6, the J call TRBJ2-3; D call uncertain. CDR1 and CDR2 (germline): SGHVS, FNYEAQ. The V end was cut by 2 bases, the J end by 6 bases, with 3 bases between. The CDR3 has 11 residues. The CDR3 nucleotides are TGTGCCAGCAGCTTAAGTGATACGCAGTATTTT. This codes for CASSLSDTQYF.

This chain uses TRBV5-5 with TRBJ2-7; a weak D match, TRBD1 (6 bases). The CDR3 has 14 residues. Germline values: CDR1 SGHKS, CDR2 YYEKEE (reference sequence). V lost 1 base, J lost 5 bases, and 13 bases lay in between. In nucleotides, the CDR3 is TGTGCCAGCAGCTTGTTTCAGGGGCGCGACGAGCAGTACTTC. Translation: CASSLFQGRDEQYF.

The V call is TRBV30, the J call TRBJ1-2; 8 nucleotides line up with TRBD1. CDR1 is GTSNPN and CDR2 is SVGIG in the germline V gene (reference sequence). The CDR3 loop spans 14 amino acids. After removal of 0 bases from V and 6 bases from J, the junction contained 6 bases not matched to a gene. CDR3 nucleotide sequence: TGTGCCTGGAGTGTGGCAGGGGGCCGTGATGGCTACACCTTC. Amino acid sequence: CAWSVAGGRDGYTF.

This clone occurred a few times. The rearrangement joins TRBV7-2 to TRBJ1-5; D is ambiguous. The V gene lost 3 bases and the J gene lost 0 bases, with 9 bases spanning the gap. In germline, CDR1 is SGHTA, CDR2 FQGNSA. The CDR3 consists of 15 residues. In nucleotides, the CDR3 is TGTGCCAGCAGCTTTGCCCTAAATAGCAATCAGCCCCAGCATTTT. Encoded protein: CASSFALNSNQPQHF.

The chain recombines TRBV28 with TRBJ2-2, with D unresolved. The CDR3 is 13 amino acids. Trimming removed 5 bases at V and 9 bases at J, with 13 bases between. The germline gives CDR1 MDHEN, CDR2 SYDVKM. As DNA, the CDR3 is TGTGCCAGCAGTGAAGAGTCTAGGAGGGAGCTGTTTTTT. Translation: CASSEESRRELFF.

This clone appeared a few times. V usage is TRBV7-2 and J usage is TRBJ2-7, with unresolved D. CDR1 is SGHTA and CDR2 is FQGNSA in the germline V gene. The CDR3 contains 15 residues. Trimming cost V 1 base and J 0 bases, with 10 bases left between them. The CDR3 bases are TGTGCCAGCAGCTTAGAGGGCAGTGGCTCCTACGAGCAGTACTTC. Protein product: CASSLEGSGSYEQYF.

About this clone itself: Other DNA sequences of this sample code for an identical CDR3. The V gene is TRBV7-2, the J gene TRBJ2-7, with 7 bases fitting TRBD1. The CDR3 sequence is 12 residues long. Unmatched junction bases numbered 3, after V lost 5 bases and J lost 5 bases. Per the germline V gene, CDR1 is SGHTA and CDR2 is FQGNSA. CDR3: CASSPDRHEQYF. CDR3 nucleotides: TGTGCCAGCAGCCCGGACAGGCACGAGCAGTACTTC.

This clone was counted only a few times. The chain recombines TRBV30 with TRBJ2-5, with 9 positions matching TRBD1. CDR1 and CDR2 from the germline V gene are GTSNPN and SVGIG (reference sequence). With V trimmed by 4 bases and J by 5 bases, 11 bases remained unmatched. This CDR3 spans 15 amino acids. The CDR3 DNA reads as TGTGCCTGGAAAATGGGACAGGGAGGACGGGAGACCCAGTACTTC. Translation gives CAWKMGQGGRETQYF.

As for this clone: This could be a read error, since a much larger clone is one nucleotide away. Other DNA sequences within the sample encode an identical CDR3. V usage is TRBV30 and J usage is TRBJ1-2, with 8 bases identical to TRBD1. Germline loops: CDR1 GTSNPN, CDR2 SVGIG (reference sequence). Trimming removed 5 bases from V and 4 bases from J; junction bases left unmatched: 12. The CDR3 sequence is 15 residues long. The CDR3 loop is CAWARSGGNVYGYTF. The CDR3, as DNA: TGTGCCTGGGCGCGATCAGGGGGCAACGTCTATGGCTACACCTTC.

This clone was seen more than once but under ten times. The chain recombines TRBV29-1 with TRBJ1-4; D is uncertain. Germline CDR1 and CDR2: SQVTM and ANQGSEA. The CDR3 length is 13 residues. V was cut by 4 bases and J by 4 bases, with 10 bases left in between. The DNA of the CDR3 is TGCAGCGTTGTTCGGACGGGTAATGAAAAACTGTTTTTT. It specifies CSVVRTGNEKLFF.

This clone has a handful of counts. This chain uses TRBV29-1 with TRBJ2-7; D assignment may be TRBD1 or TRBD2 (5 bases each). The germline CDR1 and CDR2 sequences are SQVTM and ANQGSEA. Trimming took off 6 bases at V and 1 base at J, with 13 bases between the two ends. The CDR3 spans 13 residues. The DNA for the CDR3 is TGCAGCGTCGCAGGGCGGGCTTCCTACGAGCAGTACTTC. Its protein product is CSVAGRASYEQYF.